The clone carrying this TCR beta chain was recorded once. The data belong to a study of T-cell memory formation after mild COVID-19. Constant-segment primers served in 5'RACE that generated TCR alpha and TCR beta cDNA libraries bearing sample barcodes and UMIs. A single record per CDR3 protein comes from TCRdb applying MiXCR to the 5' RACE reads. The data show around 450,000 distinct CDR3 sequences, around 18% seen once. Trimming removed 8 bases from V and 4 bases from J; junction bases left unmatched: 21. The CDR3 is made up of 18 amino acids. Germline V gene sequence: CDR1 SGHTA, CDR2 FQGNSA. V gene TRBV7-2 combines with J gene TRBJ2-3; 7 bases align to TRBD2. The source is an adult woman who had mild COVID-19 (a few samples of this study predate the infection). Cell type and time point are not known. Sequenced material: PBMCs or a T cell subset sorted from them (not recorded which). CDR3 sequence reads: CASLLTVGRAFGADTQYF. In DNA, the CDR3 is TGTGCCAGCCTCCTTACGGTAGGGAGGGCCTTCGGAGCAGATACGCAGTATTTT.